Here is one T cell receptor (beta chain) with its context. This clonotype was picked up many times. Its antigen remains unidentified. Per-base quality was not reported, and no clone a single base away is much larger than it. These data come from a study of T cell repertoires in cytomegalovirus infection (dated by TCRdb to about 2019). Looking at the study overall: Because public TCR beta signatures pointed to carriage of CMV infection together with the matching HLA type, the HLA type of each donor mattered for the analysis. Beyond this particular receptor, the publication reports: The ex vivo response was dominated by HLA-C-restricted CMV-specific TCR beta clonotypes, and the single most frequent clonotype in two of eight donors was supplied by these HLA-C-restricted clonotypes. In both this cohort and an independent roughly 350-donor cohort, the cumulative frequency of public TCR beta family members distinguished carriers of CMV infection plus the relevant HLA type.

For sequencing, an Illumina HiSeq 1500 was employed. TCRdb reprocessing: public reads trimmed at Q25 with fastp, clones called with MiXCR, in-frame beta chains kept. Entries that share a CDR3 protein sequence are merged under the most common genes and DNA. In this sample the table shows 250,000 or so distinct CDR3 sequences, about a sixth of which occur a single time. Over 40% of the sample goes to the ten largest clones. The junction carries 8 bases between V and J, which are trimmed by 5 bases and 1 base respectively. The cysteine opens and the phenylalanine closes a CDR3 of 13 amino acids. Only the CDR3 part of the read is kept: 39 bases, read in frame from the first base. Taken from the germline V gene (reference sequence), the CDR1 and CDR2 loops are SEHNR and FQNEAQ.

This receptor was identified in a human donor in good health (CMV status not recorded). Some clones in this sample may be carry-over from other donors' samples. Sequencing input: CD8+ T cells from PBMCs. The chain is encoded by TRBV7-9 joined to TRBJ1-1, with the D gene too uncertain to name. The DNA reads TGTGCCAGCAGCCGCGGAACGAACACTGAAGCTTTCTTT. Its translation reads: CASSRGTNTEAFF.